A selection of T cell receptor beta chains follows, all from one sample in a study of T cells after yellow fever vaccination. Using its own MiXCR run on the 5' RACE reads, TCRdb lists one record per CDR3 protein. This repertoire shows some 220,000 distinct CDR3 sequences, roughly 3% found once; its top ten account for roughly 3%. Here the sequenced sample was CD4+ T cells sorted from PBMCs, taken 10 days after the yellow fever booster vaccination. The receptors originated from a man aged 18-30 years who received the YFV17D yellow fever vaccine. Each CDR3 is given with its conserved first and last residue. The D gene is left open where the match is weak. Rows give clone size only sometimes, using once, few, many, or a class for an expanded clone.

>TRBV18|TRBD1|TRBJ1-1|few
TGTGCCAGCTCACCAAACGAGGGGGCGATGAACACTGAAGCTTTCTTT
CASSPNEGAMNTEAFF
>TRBV5-1|NA|TRBJ1-1|many
TGCGCCAGCAGTGAGTCGACTGAAGCTTTCTTT
CASSESTEAFF
>TRBV7-3|NA|TRBJ1-3|many
TGTGCCAGCAGCACAGGGACCCCGGGAAACACCATATATTTT
CASSTGTPGNTIYF
>TRBV29-1|NA|TRBJ2-1|few
TGCAGCGTTGTGTCTTCAAGCTCCTACAATGAGCAGTTCTTC
CSVVSSSSYNEQFF
>TRBV11-2|NA|TRBJ1-3|few
TGTGCCAGCAGCTTAGTTGACCTGCCCCCCCGGGGAAACACCATATATTTT
CASSLVDLPPRGNTIYF
>TRBV7-2|NA|TRBJ1-2|NA
TGTGCCAGCACCCCGGGCCCGGGTAAAGGCGACTATGGCTACACCTTC
CASTPGPGKGDYGYTF
>TRBV24-1|NA|TRBJ2-1|NA
TGTGCCACCAGTGATCCGTTAGGGGCCTACAATGAGCAGTTCTTC
CATSDPLGAYNEQFF
>TRBV19|NA|TRBJ2-2|many
TGTGCCAGTAAAGACAGCTGGAGGTCCGGGGAGCTGTTTTTT
CASKDSWRSGELFF
>TRBV7-2|NA|TRBJ1-2|few
TGTGCCAGCAGCCCACACAGGGAAGGAGGCTACACCTTC
CASSPHREGGYTF
>TRBV5-5|NA|TRBJ1-4|NA
TGTGCCAGCAGCTCCTCGGGAGCGAATGAAAAACTGTTTTTT
CASSSSGANEKLFF
>TRBV20-1|NA|TRBJ2-1|many
TGCAGTGCCGTGAAGACGCACTCCTACAATGAGCAGTTCTTC
CSAVKTHSYNEQFF
>TRBV12-3/TRBV12-4|NA|TRBJ1-2|NA
TGTGCCAGCAGTAAGTGGATGTATGGCTACACCTTC
CASSKWMYGYTF
>TRBV18|TRBD1|TRBJ2-5|few
TGTGCCAGCTCAGGGACAGGGCTACAAGAGACCCAGTACTTC
CASSGTGLQETQYF
>TRBV11-2|TRBD1|TRBJ1-1|many
TGTGCCAGCAGCCACAGGGGGCAAGGCACTGAAGCTTTCTTT
CASSHRGQGTEAFF
>TRBV7-9|NA|TRBJ1-1|NA
TGTGCCAGCAGCTTAGGATGGCCAATGAACACTGAAGCTTTCTTT
CASSLGWPMNTEAFF
>TRBV24-1|TRBD1|TRBJ1-4|many
TGTGCCACCAGTGATGATACAGGGGTTTCAGAAAAACTGTTTTTT
CATSDDTGVSEKLFF
>TRBV7-2|NA|TRBJ1-3|many
TGTGCCAGCAGCTTGAATGCAGTAAGGGCTGGAAACACCATATATTTT
CASSLNAVRAGNTIYF
>TRBV5-1|NA|TRBJ2-7|many
TGCGCCAGCAGCTGGAGACCCGTATCCTACGAGCAGTACTTC
CASSWRPVSYEQYF
>TRBV4-1|NA|TRBJ2-3|many
TGCGCCAGCAGCCATCCCTGGGAGAAGGGTGCGGATACGCAGTATTTT
CASSHPWEKGADTQYF
>TRBV7-2|TRBD2|TRBJ2-3|few
TGTGCCAGCAGGGAAGCGGGGGGTGTGTATACGCAGTATTTT
CASREAGGVYTQYF
>TRBV4-1|NA|TRBJ2-5|few
TGCGCCAGCAGCCAAGACAGAGAATTTAGAGAGACCCAGTACTTC
CASSQDREFRETQYF
>TRBV7-9|NA|TRBJ2-1|many
TGTGCCAGCACGCTTCAGGATGAGCAGTTCTTC
CASTLQDEQFF
>TRBV3-1|NA|TRBJ1-1|few
TGTGCCAGCAGCGAGGGCCCCGCGGCCACTGAAGCTTTCTTT
CASSEGPAATEAFF
>TRBV5-1|NA|TRBJ2-1|many
TGCGCCAGCAGCTTGGCGGTCGGATCCTACAATGAGCAGTTCTTC
CASSLAVGSYNEQFF
>TRBV7-9|NA|TRBJ1-1|NA
TGTGCCAGCAGCCTTCCGGCTAGGGTCGATTATGAAGCTTTCTTT
CASSLPARVDYEAFF
>TRBV5-1|NA|TRBJ1-1|NA
TGCGCCAGCAGCTGGTTCGGGGGGCTGAACACTGAAGCTTTCTTT
CASSWFGGLNTEAFF
>TRBV5-5|TRBD1|TRBJ2-4|many
TGTGCCAGCAGTTGGGACAGGGAAAACATTCAGTACTTC
CASSWDRENIQYF
>TRBV20-1|TRBD2|TRBJ2-2|NA
TGCAGTGCCAGACCGGGACTAGCGGCGTCCGGGGAGCTGTTTTTT
CSARPGLAASGELFF
>TRBV3-1|NA|TRBJ1-3|few
TGTGCCAGCAGCCAAGACCTCTCTGGAAACACCATATATTTT
CASSQDLSGNTIYF
>TRBV2|NA|TRBJ1-5|few
TGTGCCAGCAGTGGGTACGGGGTAGGTCAGCCCCAGCATTTT
CASSGYGVGQPQHF
>TRBV18|NA|TRBJ1-5|NA
TGTGCCAGCTCCACACTTGATAGCAATCAGCCCCAGCATTTT
CASSTLDSNQPQHF
>TRBV5-1|TRBD2|TRBJ2-1|many
TGCGCCAGCAGCCGGCAAACTAGCGGGGGGGCAGATGAGCAGTTCTTC
CASSRQTSGGADEQFF
>TRBV6-6|TRBD1|TRBJ2-7|few
TGTGCCAGCAGGCAACCGGGACAGGGAGTCTACGAGCAGTACTTC
CASRQPGQGVYEQYF
>TRBV25-1|NA|TRBJ2-7|few
TGTGCCAGCAGTGACAGGACGGATGGGGAGCAGTACTTC
CASSDRTDGEQYF
>TRBV5-1|NA|TRBJ2-5|NA
TGCGCCAGCAGCTTGGTGGTCGGGGGTAGCCAAGAGACCCAGTACTTC
CASSLVVGGSQETQYF
>TRBV29-1|NA|TRBJ2-6|NA
TGCAGCGTTGAAGATGCCGGGCGCTCTGGGGCCAACGTCCTGACTTTC
CSVEDAGRSGANVLTF
>TRBV6-5|NA|TRBJ1-4|many
TGTGCCAGCAGTTACTCGGGGCACCTAGAAGGAAAACTGTTTTTT
CASSYSGHLEGKLFF
>TRBV27|NA|TRBJ1-2|NA
TGTGCCAGCAGTCCCACCAGGACTGGTTATGGCTACACCTTC
CASSPTRTGYGYTF
>TRBV7-9|NA|TRBJ1-1|many
TGTGCCAGCAGCTTAACAGGGAGGACTGAAGCTTTCTTT
CASSLTGRTEAFF
>TRBV12-3/TRBV12-4|TRBD1|TRBJ1-4|few
TGTGCCAGCACCAAGAGGCAGGGGGCCGAAAAACTGTTTTTT
CASTKRQGAEKLFF
>TRBV18|TRBD1|TRBJ2-5|NA
TGTGCCAGCTCCCCCACTATCAGACAGGGCCAAGAGACCCAGTACTTC
CASSPTIRQGQETQYF